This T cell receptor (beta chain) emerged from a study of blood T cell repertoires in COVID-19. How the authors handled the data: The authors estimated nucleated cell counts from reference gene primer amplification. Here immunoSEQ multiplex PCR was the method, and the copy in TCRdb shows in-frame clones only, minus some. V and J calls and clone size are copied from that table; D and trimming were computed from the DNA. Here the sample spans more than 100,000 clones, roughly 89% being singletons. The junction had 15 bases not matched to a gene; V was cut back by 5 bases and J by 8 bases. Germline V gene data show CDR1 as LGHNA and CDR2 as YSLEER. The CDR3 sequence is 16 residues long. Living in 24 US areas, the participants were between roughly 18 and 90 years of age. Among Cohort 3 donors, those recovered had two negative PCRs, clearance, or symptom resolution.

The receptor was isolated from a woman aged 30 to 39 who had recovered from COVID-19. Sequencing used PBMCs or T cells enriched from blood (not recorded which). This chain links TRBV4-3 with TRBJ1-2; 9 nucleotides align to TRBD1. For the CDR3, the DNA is TGCGCCAGCAGCAAAAATCTAGGGACAGGGAGGCGCGGCTACACCTTC. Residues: CASSKNLGTGRRGYTF.